This section outlines one T cell receptor beta chain sequence together with its context. Its antigen is unknown. This sample is drawn from a study of cytomegalovirus exposure and HLA in healthy donors. General study points: Within the 120 or so validation repertoires, first-cohort TCR clusters tended to co-occur, according to a later analysis. Three CMV-associated chains were confirmed in vitro to be specific for CMV antigens. Most TCR sequences showed up rarely, but some public TCRs showed up in many donors.

Trimming removed 0 bases from V and 11 bases from J, with 5 bases in between. The CDR3 totals 12 residues. Germline V gives CDR1 LNHNV, CDR2 YYDKDF (reference sequence). Repertoires were generated with immunoSEQ multiplex PCR, while TCRdb's copy carries only in-frame clones and drops some. The sample lists over 150,000 clones, just over 85% seen once, with over 2% in the top ten. Donors were drawn from the 120-subject validation cohort, separate from the approximately 670-subject first cohort. The sample comprised PBMCs. This clonotype was sampled from a human donor in good health. V usage is TRBV15 and J usage is TRBJ1-6; unclear D gene. DNA for the CDR3: TGTGCCACCAGCAGAGACGGGACACCCCTCCACTTT. It encodes CATSRDGTPLHF.